This is a list of T cell receptor beta chains from one sample in a study of shared clonotypes between healthy human individuals. The table came from immunoSEQ multiplex PCR; TCRdb's copy has only in-frame clones and leaves some out. The table lists 450,000 to 600,000 clones, 60% to 85% of them singletons. The sequenced material came from PBMCs. The origin of the receptors is a woman aged 40-49 years in good health. Some clones in this sample may be carry-over from other donors' samples. Each CDR3 is given with its conserved first and last residue. The D gene is left open where the match is weak. A clone size is listed for some rows: how often the clone was seen (once, few, many), or a class if it is expanded.

size	length	J	D	V	CDR3	DNA
NA	18	TRBJ2-7	TRBD2	TRBV27	CASSSQAGTTLGRYEQYF	TGTGCCAGCAGTTCCCAAGCCGGGACTACCCTCGGGAGGTACGAGCAGTACTTC
NA	16	TRBJ1-1	NA	TRBV28	CASSFVGKKMNTEAFF	TGTGCCAGCAGTTTTGTAGGGAAAAAAATGAACACTGAAGCTTTCTTT
NA	15	TRBJ2-3	TRBD2	TRBV5-6	CASSLLAGGTDTQYF	TGTGCCAGCAGCTTGTTAGCGGGAGGTACAGATACGCAGTATTTT
NA	12	TRBJ1-2	NA	TRBV15	CATSRDSYGYTF	TGTGCCACCAGCAGGGACAGCTATGGCTACACCTTC
few	13	TRBJ2-7	NA	TRBV5-1	CASSARGRGEQYF	TGCGCCAGCAGCGCCAGGGGAAGGGGCGAGCAGTACTTC
NA	15	TRBJ2-1	NA	TRBV27	CASSHNHPAYNEQFF	TGTGCCAGCAGCCACAACCACCCCGCCTACAATGAGCAGTTCTTC
NA	16	TRBJ2-3	TRBD2	TRBV7-2	CASSLYSGRARDTQYF	TGTGCCAGCAGCTTATATAGCGGGAGGGCCAGAGATACGCAGTATTTT
NA	13	TRBJ2-3	NA	TRBV5-1	CASGRDSTDTQYF	TGCGCCAGCGGGCGGGACAGCACAGATACGCAGTATTTT
NA	14	TRBJ2-7	NA	TRBV29-1	CSVLDAPSPYEQYF	TGCAGCGTACTGGACGCTCCCTCCCCCTACGAGCAGTACTTC
NA	15	TRBJ1-2	NA	TRBV4-1	CASSQVSSGTLGYTF	TGCGCCAGCAGCCAAGTCTCCTCCGGGACACTTGGCTACACCTTC
NA	14	TRBJ2-5	NA	TRBV4-2	CASSQEGFQETQYF	TGTGCCAGCAGCCAAGAGGGCTTCCAAGAGACCCAGTACTTC
few	13	TRBJ1-5	NA	TRBV19	CASSISVNQPQHF	TGTGCCAGTAGTATAAGCGTTAATCAGCCCCAGCATTTT
NA	12	TRBJ1-5	TRBD1	TRBV29-1	CSVGGGGQPQHF	TGCAGCGTAGGGGGCGGCGGTCAGCCCCAGCATTTT
once	14	TRBJ1-5	NA	TRBV30	CAWSGGVGNQPQHF	TGTGCCTGGAGCGGAGGGGTGGGCAATCAGCCCCAGCATTTT
NA	16	TRBJ2-1	TRBD1	TRBV9	CASSGPRQGDRGEQFF	TGTGCCAGCAGCGGACCTCGACAGGGAGATCGGGGCGAGCAGTTCTTC
NA	13	TRBJ2-7	NA	TRBV19	CASSNAISYEQYF	TGTGCCAGTAGTAACGCCATAAGCTACGAGCAGTACTTC
NA	13	TRBJ2-5	TRBD1	TRBV18	CASSQDRQETQYF	TGTGCCAGCTCACAGGACAGGCAAGAGACCCAGTACTTC
NA	15	TRBJ1-5	NA	TRBV6-5	CASSYSAEGGQPQHF	TGTGCCAGCAGTTACTCGGCGGAGGGCGGTCAGCCCCAGCATTTT
NA	16	TRBJ2-3	NA	TRBV19	CASSMGGGTGTDTQYF	TGTGCCAGTAGTATGGGTGGCGGGACCGGGACAGATACGCAGTATTTT
NA	13	TRBJ1-5	NA	TRBV29-1	CSVVLGGDQPQHF	TGCAGCGTTGTGTTGGGAGGTGATCAGCCCCAGCATTTT
NA	16	TRBJ2-2	NA	TRBV5-1	CASSLGASRRTGELFF	TGCGCCAGCAGCTTGGGGGCCAGCAGGAGGACCGGGGAGCTGTTTTTT
NA	14	TRBJ2-1	NA	TRBV2	CASRPRDNLNEQFF	TGTGCCAGCAGACCCCGTGATAACCTCAATGAGCAGTTCTTC
once	16	TRBJ2-7	TRBD2	TRBV11-2	CASKPSGRTGVYEQYF	TGTGCCAGCAAACCTAGCGGGAGGACTGGGGTCTACGAGCAGTACTTC
NA	13	TRBJ1-5	NA	TRBV27	CATPQDGNQPQHF	TGTGCCACCCCTCAGGATGGCAATCAGCCCCAGCATTTT
NA	15	TRBJ1-1	NA	TRBV5-1	CASSFAGARNTEAFF	TGCGCCAGCAGCTTTGCAGGTGCACGTAACACTGAAGCTTTCTTT
NA	14	TRBJ2-7	TRBD2	TRBV27	CASAWREGRYEQYF	TGTGCCAGCGCATGGCGGGAGGGCCGGTACGAGCAGTACTTC
NA	14	TRBJ1-2	TRBD1	TRBV7-2	CASSFDRANYGYTF	TGTGCCAGCAGCTTTGACAGGGCCAACTATGGCTACACCTTC
once	12	TRBJ2-5	NA	TRBV6-4	CASSDSKETQYF	TGTGCCAGCAGTGACTCGAAGGAGACCCAGTACTTC
NA	15	TRBJ2-7	TRBD2	TRBV6-6	CASSYSAGGSDEQYF	TGTGCCAGCAGTTACTCTGCGGGAGGTTCGGACGAGCAGTACTTC
NA	13	TRBJ2-2	NA	TRBV5-5	CASSLAEGGELFF	TGTGCCAGCAGCTTGGCGGAAGGCGGGGAGCTGTTTTTT
NA	13	TRBJ1-1	NA	TRBV6-1	CASSPTENTEAFF	TGTGCCAGCAGTCCGACAGAAAACACTGAAGCTTTCTTT
once	14	TRBJ1-5	NA	TRBV7-2	CASSFSGTYQPQHF	TGTGCCAGCAGTTTCTCCGGGACCTATCAGCCCCAGCATTTT